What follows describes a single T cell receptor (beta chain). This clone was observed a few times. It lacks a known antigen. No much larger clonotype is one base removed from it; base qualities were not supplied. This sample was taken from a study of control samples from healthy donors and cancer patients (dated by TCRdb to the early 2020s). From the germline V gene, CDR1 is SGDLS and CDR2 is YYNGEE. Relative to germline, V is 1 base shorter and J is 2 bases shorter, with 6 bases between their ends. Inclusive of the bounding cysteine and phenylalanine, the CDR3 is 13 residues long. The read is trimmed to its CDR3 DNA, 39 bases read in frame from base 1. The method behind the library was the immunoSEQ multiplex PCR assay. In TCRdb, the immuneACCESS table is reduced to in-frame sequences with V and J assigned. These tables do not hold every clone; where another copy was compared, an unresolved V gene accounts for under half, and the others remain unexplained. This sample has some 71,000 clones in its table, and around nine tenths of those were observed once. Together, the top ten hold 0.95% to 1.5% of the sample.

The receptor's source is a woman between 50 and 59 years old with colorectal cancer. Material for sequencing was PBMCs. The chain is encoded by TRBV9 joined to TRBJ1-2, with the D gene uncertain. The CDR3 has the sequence CASSVSGNYGYTF. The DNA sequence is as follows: TGTGCCAGCAGCGTATCTGGGAACTATGGCTACACCTTC. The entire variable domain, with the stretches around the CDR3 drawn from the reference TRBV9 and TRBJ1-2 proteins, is DSGVTQTPKHLITATGQRVTLRCSPRSGDLSVYWYQQSLDQGLQFLIQYYNGEERAKGNILERFSAQQFPDLHSELNLSSLELGDSALYFCASSVSGNYGYTFGSGTRLTVV.